Listed here are 21 T cell receptor beta chains from one sample, sequenced in a study of shared clonotypes between healthy human individuals. The assay was immunoSEQ multiplex PCR, and TCRdb's table has in-frame clones only and misses some. The sample holds roughly 2.5 million clones; approximately 94% are singletons and the top ten take over 0.12%. The sample was naive CD4+ T cells sorted from blood. Stated subset: CD45RA+ positively selected. Every receptor here comes from a young man in good health.

This sequence joins TRBV7-2 and TRBJ2-1; no reliable D call. The V end lost 2 bases, the J end lost 7 bases, and 12 bases lay between the germline ends. This CDR3 is 14 amino acids long. Germline loops: CDR1 SGHTA, CDR2 FQGNSA. The DNA of the CDR3 is TGTGCCAGCAGCTTATCTCGCGGTAGGAATGAGCAGTTCTTC. This translates into CASSLSRGRNEQFF.

For this clone: Other DNA variants within this sample encode the same CDR3. The chain employs TRBV6-5 and TRBJ2-1, with TRBD1 as a possible D gene (6 bases). V lost 8 bases, J lost 1 base, and 9 bases lay in between. The CDR3 contains 13 residues. The germline V gene encodes CDR1 MNHEY and CDR2 SVGAGI. CDR3: CASGQGSYNEQFF. In nucleotides, the CDR3 is TGTGCCAGCGGGCAGGGGTCCTACAATGAGCAGTTCTTC.

The chain couples TRBV6-5 to TRBJ1-1; perhaps TRBD1 as D (5 bases). V was trimmed by 7 bases and J by 6 bases, leaving 18 bases between them. CDR1 and CDR2 from the germline V gene are MNHEY and SVGAGI. This CDR3 is 14 amino acids long. The CDR3 region has the DNA TGTGCCAGCACCCGGGGGTCTTCATCGGCTGAAGCTTTCTTT. Its translation is CASTRGSSSAEAFF.

The chain has TRBV7-8 and TRBJ2-1, with D unresolved. Trimming took off 6 bases at V and 7 bases at J, with 13 bases between the two ends. The V gene's germline CDR1 is SGHVS and CDR2 FQNEAQ. The CDR3 extends over 13 amino acids. DNA for the CDR3: TGTGCCAGCAGTCCTCCTTTTTTGAATGAGCAGTTCTTC. Protein product: CASSPPFLNEQFF. Based on the CDR3 plus reference TRBV7-8 and TRBJ2-1, the full variable domain is GAGVSQSPRYKVAKRGQDVALRCDPISGHVSLFWYQQALGQGPEFLTYFQNEAQLDKSGLPSDRFFAERPEGSVSTLKIQRTQQEDSAVYLCASSPPFLNEQFFGPGTRLTVL.

Worth noting for this clone: The sample holds other DNA sequences that translate to the same CDR3. This chain uses TRBV9 with TRBJ2-7, with 8 bases that match TRBD2. V lost 3 bases and J lost 0; bases outside the gene matches: 5. The CDR3 is 15 residues long. Germline V CDR1 and CDR2: SGDLS, YYNGEE. In nucleotides, the CDR3 is TGTGCCAGCAGCGCGTCCGGGACTAGCTCCTACGAGCAGTACTTC. It is translated as CASSASGTSSYEQYF. Combining the CDR3 with reference TRBV9 and TRBJ2-7 gives the whole variable domain DSGVTQTPKHLITATGQRVTLRCSPRSGDLSVYWYQQSLDQGLQFLIQYYNGEERAKGNILERFSAQQFPDLHSELNLSSLELGDSALYFCASSASGTSSYEQYFGPGTRLTVT.

This clone was recorded only once. Other DNA sequences of this sample code for an identical CDR3. The chain uses TRBV5-1 and TRBJ1-4; 8 bases match TRBD1. J gave up 7 bases and V 4 bases, and 6 bases lay outside the gene matches. There are 14 residues in the CDR3. Germline CDR1 is SGHRS and CDR2 is YFSETQ. Here the CDR3 DNA reads TGCGCCAGCAGCCCTCAGGGGGCTGGTGAAAAACTGTTTTTT. Translated: CASSPQGAGEKLFF.

The V gene is TRBV10-3, the J gene TRBJ2-7; 11 bases are a match to TRBD1. After removal of 2 bases from V and 5 bases from J, the junction contained 5 bases not matched to a gene. CDR3 length equals 15 residues. CDR1 ENHRY and CDR2 SYGVKD come from the germline V gene. Here the CDR3 reads CAISEAGQGGHEQYF. As DNA, the CDR3 is TGTGCCATCAGTGAGGCGGGACAGGGGGGTCACGAGCAGTACTTC.

This rearrangement joins TRBV30 to TRBJ2-7; maybe TRBD1 (6 bases). This CDR3 is 11 amino acids long. The germline CDR1 and CDR2 sequences are GTSNPN and SVGIG (reference sequence). V gave up 5 bases and J gave up 6 bases, with 11 bases separating them. This CDR3 is CAWSGVGEQYF. Written as DNA, the CDR3 is TGTGCCTGGTCAGGGGTCGGCGAGCAGTACTTC.

As to this clone: The sample holds other DNA sequences that translate to the same CDR3. V gene TRBV19 combines with J gene TRBJ1-5; 8 nucleotides match TRBD1. The CDR3 extends over 15 amino acids. V was pared by 6 bases and J by 0 bases, with 4 bases of the junction left unmatched. CDR1 and CDR2 (germline): LNHDA, SQIVND (reference sequence). CDR3 protein: CASRTGGYSNQPQHF. In nucleotides, the CDR3 is TGTGCCAGTAGAACAGGGGGATATAGCAATCAGCCCCAGCATTTT. Complete variable domain (other parts from reference TRBV19 and TRBJ1-5): DGGITQSPKYLFRKEGQNVTLSCEQNLNHDAMYWYRQDPGQGLRLIYYSQIVNDFQKGDIAEGYSVSREKKESFPLTVTSAQKNPTAFYLCASRTGGYSNQPQHFGDGTRLSIL.

The rearrangement joins TRBV5-4 to TRBJ2-3; no definite D call. Germline V CDR1 and CDR2: SGHNT, YYREEE (reference sequence). The CDR3 extends over 15 amino acids. V was cut by 4 bases and J by 0 bases, with 12 bases left in between. The CDR3 loop is CASSPVGRSTDTQYF. CDR3 DNA sequence: TGTGCCAGCAGCCCGGTAGGGCGGAGCACAGATACGCAGTATTTT.

The chain recombines TRBV5-1 with TRBJ2-3, with 10 positions matching TRBD2. Germline CDR1 reads SGHRS; CDR2 reads YFSETQ. This CDR3 region has 16 residues. V lost 0 bases to trimming and J lost 5 bases; unmatched junction nucleotides: 6. The CDR3 region has the DNA TGCGCCAGCAGCTTGGTCCTAGCGGGAGTAAAAGATACGCAGTATTTT. Its protein is CASSLVLAGVKDTQYF.

This sequence joins TRBV5-4 and TRBJ2-3; 7 bases line up with TRBD2. The CDR3 sequence is 15 residues long. Germline values: CDR1 SGHNT, CDR2 YYREEE (reference sequence). V was clipped by 0 bases and J by 6 bases; unmatched bases: 7. The CDR3 protein is CASSLVQRGRDTQYF. The DNA of the CDR3 is TGTGCCAGCAGCTTGGTCCAGCGGGGCAGGGATACGCAGTATTTT. The variable domain in full, completed from reference TRBV5-4 and TRBJ2-3, reads ETGVTQSPTHLIKTRGQQVTLRCSSQSGHNTVSWYQQALGQGPQFIFQYYREEENGRGNFPPRFSGLQFPNYSSELNVNALELDDSALYLCASSLVQRGRDTQYFGPGTRLTVL.

This sequence joins TRBV5-5 and TRBJ2-7, with 11 bases identical to TRBD2. The CDR3 is 19 residues long. V lost 1 base, J lost 5 bases, and 17 bases stayed unmatched. Germline V gene data show CDR1 as SGHKS and CDR2 as YYEKEE (reference sequence). Written as DNA, the CDR3 is TGTGCCAGCAGCTTGTGGTCCGGAATAGCGGGGGGGCCGAGCGACGAGCAGTACTTC. Translation: CASSLWSGIAGGPSDEQYF.

This clone was found a few times. The rearrangement uses TRBV27 and TRBJ1-5; TRBD1 might be the D (6 bases). The CDR3 spans 13 residues. From germline, CDR1 is MNHEY and CDR2 SMNVEV (reference sequence). Trimming shortened V by 8 bases and J by 5 bases, and 13 bases separated the two germline ends. This CDR3 reads CASGRGGDQPQHF. The CDR3, as DNA: TGTGCCAGCGGAAGGGGGGGGGATCAGCCCCAGCATTTT.

This clone is a singleton in its sample. The chain links TRBV30 to TRBJ1-5, with 9 positions matching TRBD1. The junction had 6 bases not matched to a gene; V was cut back by 8 bases and J by 7 bases. This CDR3 is 12 amino acids long. Germline CDR1 is GTSNPN and CDR2 is SVGIG (reference sequence). The CDR3 bases are TGTGCCCGGACAGGGGTTTTGCAGCCCCAGCATTTT. Residues: CARTGVLQPQHF.

The chain links TRBV5-1 to TRBJ2-1; 9 positions agree with TRBD1. From germline, CDR1 is SGHRS and CDR2 YFSETQ. The CDR3 is 15 amino acids. V was pared by 5 bases and J by 6 bases, with 9 bases of the junction left unmatched. The CDR3 DNA sequence: TGCGCCAGCAGACCCGGACAGGGGAGGTCCAATGAGCAGTTCTTC. Its protein product is CASRPGQGRSNEQFF.

This clone was found once. This sequence joins TRBV7-9 and TRBJ1-1; D is possibly TRBD1 (5 bases). CDR3 length equals 16 residues. Germline CDR1 reads SEHNR; CDR2 reads FQNEAQ (reference sequence). V was clipped by 5 bases and J by 6 bases, with 22 bases between them. The CDR3 loop is CASSLKDPGRGAEAFF. As DNA, the CDR3 is TGTGCCAGCAGCCTGAAGGATCCGGGGCGCGGCGCTGAAGCTTTCTTT. Together with reference TRBV7-9 and TRBJ1-1, the CDR3 gives the full variable domain: DTGVSQNPRHKITKRGQNVTFRCDPISEHNRLYWYRQTLGQGPEFLTYFQNEAQLEKSRLLSDRFSAERPKGSFSTLEIQRTEQGDSAMYLCASSLKDPGRGAEAFFGQGTRLTVV.

As concerns this clone: The same CDR3 is also encoded by other DNA sequences in this sample. The chain links TRBV30 to TRBJ1-2; D uncertain. The CDR3 extends over 12 amino acids. CDR1 and CDR2 (germline): GTSNPN, SVGIG (reference sequence). V dropped 0 bases and J dropped 5 bases, with 7 bases sitting between them. In nucleotides, the CDR3 is TGTGCCTGGAGTGTACAAGATTATGGCTACACCTTC. Translation gives CAWSVQDYGYTF.

The chain combines TRBV30 with TRBJ1-4; D unclear. Germline-derived CDR1 and CDR2 are GTSNPN and SVGIG (reference sequence). The CDR3 is 16 residues long. Trimming removed 0 bases from V and 2 bases from J, with 13 bases in between. The CDR3 nucleotides read TGTGCCTGGAGTGTGCCCCCAAAGGCGACTAATGAAAAACTGTTTTTT. It is translated as CAWSVPPKATNEKLFF.

A note on this clone: Other DNA sequences in the same sample also yield this CDR3. The chain has TRBV6-5 and TRBJ2-3; no firm D call. The germline V gene has CDR1 MNHEY and CDR2 SVGAGI. The CDR3 runs to 11 residues. The V and J ends lost 3 bases and 4 bases respectively, with 2 bases between them. CDR3 amino acids: CASSYADTQYF. In nucleotides, the CDR3 is TGTGCCAGCAGTTATGCAGATACGCAGTATTTT.

The chain uses TRBV30 and TRBJ2-1, with 7 bases aligning to TRBD1. The V gene's germline CDR1 is GTSNPN and CDR2 SVGIG (reference sequence). V lost 8 bases to trimming and J lost 4 bases; unmatched junction nucleotides: 8. CDR3 length equals 13 residues. Here the CDR3 DNA reads TGTGCCATCTCGGGACAGCAATACAATGAGCAGTTCTTC. Translated, it gives CAISGQQYNEQFF.